These 15 T cell receptor beta chains were all obtained from the same sample, sequenced in a study of blood T cells in healthy people across ages. The second PCR ran about 7 to 12 cycles with a sample-barcoded 5' primer and J-beta primers. A single record per CDR3 protein comes from TCRdb applying MiXCR to the 5' RACE reads. Among over 1,500,000 distinct CDR3 sequences, about 49% were seen once, and the ten largest hold approximately 2.1%. The sample taken for sequencing was blood. These TCRs come from a woman in her thirties or forties in good health.

This clonotype turned up a few times. The chain recombines TRBV5-1 with TRBJ2-5; 10 nucleotides agree with TRBD2. The V gene's germline CDR1 is SGHRS and CDR2 YFSETQ. The junction had 11 bases not matched to a gene; V was cut back by 5 bases and J by 1 base. This CDR3 has 17 amino acids. CDR3 in DNA: TGCGCCAGCAGTCGAACCCTAGCGGGGGCCTTCCAAGAGACCCAGTACTTC. It encodes CASSRTLAGAFQETQYF. Filled out from reference TRBV5-1 and TRBJ2-5, the complete variable domain reads KAGVTQTPRYLIKTRGQQVTLSCSPISGHRSVSWYQQTPGQGLQFLFEYFSETQRNKGNFPGRFSGRQFSNSRSEMNVSTLELGDSALYLCASSRTLAGAFQETQYFGPGTRLLVL.

This clonotype was seen many times. Sequence at one end of the junction differs from germline and may be a read error. The chain is built from TRBV5-4 and TRBJ2-5; D gene unclear. Germline CDR1 is SGHNT and CDR2 is YYREEE (reference sequence). This CDR3 comprises 14 residues. For the CDR3, the DNA is TGCGCCAGCAGCTTGCCGGCAGAACAAGAGACCCAGTACTTC. Translated: CASSLPAEQETQYF.

J is TRBJ2-2 and V is TRBV7-8; 9 bases align to TRBD1. Germline loops: CDR1 SGHVS, CDR2 FQNEAQ. This CDR3 has 16 residues. The ends lost 3 bases at V and 6 bases at J; junction bases unmatched: 8. CDR3 sequence: CASSFPPGQGPGELFF. Here the CDR3 DNA reads TGTGCCAGCAGCTTCCCCCCGGGACAGGGACCCGGGGAGCTGTTTTTT.

The J gene is TRBJ2-6, the V gene TRBV6-5; D unresolved. Per the germline V gene, CDR1 is MNHEY and CDR2 is SVGAGI. V lost 8 bases to trimming and J lost 0 bases, with 17 bases between them. CDR3 length: 17 amino acids. The CDR3 is CASLGSRTFSGANVLTF. In nucleotides, the CDR3 is TGTGCCAGCCTCGGCAGCCGCACCTTCTCTGGGGCCAACGTCCTGACTTTC.

This clonotype was seen repeatedly, ten times or more. V and J are TRBV7-2 and TRBJ2-7; 13 bases are shared with TRBD2. The CDR3 extends over 15 amino acids. Germline CDR1 and CDR2: SGHTA and FQGNSA. V dropped 3 bases and J dropped 2; count of bases not matched to a gene: 1. This chain's CDR3 is CASSFGTSGTYEQYF. The CDR3 DNA reads TGTGCCAGCAGCTTTGGGACTAGCGGGACCTACGAGCAGTACTTC.

The chain employs TRBV3-1 and TRBJ2-7, with D possibly matching TRBD1 (6 bases). V shed 4 bases and J shed 3 bases, with 10 bases lying between them. Germline lookup yields CDR1 LGHDT and CDR2 YNNKEL (reference sequence). The CDR3 has 13 residues. In nucleotides, the CDR3 is TGTGCCAGCAGCCTCCAACAGGGCTACGAGCAGTACTTC. It yields the protein CASSLQQGYEQYF.

The chain joins TRBV6-5 to TRBJ2-5; 14 bases line up with TRBD2. The germline CDR1 and CDR2 sequences are MNHEY and SVGAGI. The length of the CDR3 is 16 residues. V was pared by 6 bases and J by 5 bases, with 8 bases of the junction left unmatched. The CDR3 loop reads CASSQTSGGAWETQYF. CDR3 sequence (DNA): TGTGCCAGCAGCCAGACTAGCGGGGGGGCTTGGGAGACCCAGTACTTC.

CDR3 amino acids: CASSLFPEGGTNEKLFF. The CDR3 DNA reads TGTGCCAGCAGCTTATTCCCCGAGGGGGGAACTAATGAAAAACTGTTTTTT. This rearrangement joins TRBV7-2 to TRBJ1-4; D possibly corresponds to TRBD1 (6 bases). Trimming removed 2 bases at V and 1 base at J, with 14 bases between. The CDR3 extends over 17 amino acids. Per germline, CDR1 SGHTA and CDR2 FQGNSA.

This clonotype occurred a few times. The chain uses TRBV11-2 and TRBJ2-5; D is unresolved. Trimming pared 2 bases from V and 5 bases from J, leaving 12 bases between. CDR3 length: 14 residues. The germline V gene has CDR1 SGHAT and CDR2 FQNNGV. The CDR3 spells CASSLTRLRETQYF. The DNA for the CDR3 is TGTGCCAGCAGCTTAACTCGACTTAGGGAGACCCAGTACTTC.

The chain links TRBV5-1 to TRBJ2-1; 10 positions agree with TRBD2. Germline CDR1 and CDR2: SGHRS and YFSETQ. J gave up 8 bases and V 3 bases, and 8 bases lay outside the gene matches. This CDR3 has 15 amino acids. CDR3 in DNA: TGCGCCAGCAGCTCGATAGCGGGGGGCCGGGATGAGCAGTTCTTC. Protein sequence: CASSSIAGGRDEQFF.

J is TRBJ1-2 and V is TRBV6-1, with a possible D match to TRBD1 (6 bases). CDR3 length: 14 amino acids. Between the trimmed V and J ends, which lost 7 bases and 2 bases, there was a span of 14 bases. Germline-derived CDR1 and CDR2 are MNHNS and SASEGT. CDR3 in DNA: TGTGCCAGCATCACAGGGCACGGAAACTATGGCTACACCTTC. Translation gives CASITGHGNYGYTF.

This chain uses TRBV9 with TRBJ2-7, with TRBD1 identical over 9 bases. V dropped 4 bases and J dropped 7; count of bases not matched to a gene: 12. The CDR3 runs to 15 residues. Germline V gene data show CDR1 as SGDLS and CDR2 as YYNGEE. CDR3 sequence: CASSTRQGDYNEQYF. The CDR3 nucleotides are TGTGCCAGCAGCACTAGACAGGGGGACTACAATGAGCAGTACTTC.

The J gene is TRBJ1-6, the V gene TRBV28, with 8 bases aligning to TRBD1. This CDR3 is built from 16 residues. The V and J ends lost 6 bases and 9 bases, in that order; junction bases with no gene match: 13. Germline-derived CDR1 and CDR2 are MDHEN and SYDVKM. The CDR3 spells CASSEIRGLTGSPLHF. The CDR3 DNA sequence: TGTGCCAGCAGCGAGATCAGGGGGCTCACCGGTTCACCCCTCCACTTT.

The gene calls are TRBV5-6 and TRBJ2-5; the match to TRBD2 covers 13 bases. The V gene's germline CDR1 is SGHDT and CDR2 YYEEEE. The CDR3 is made up of 13 amino acids. The V segment lost 4 bases and the J segment 13 bases; nucleotides outside the gene matches: 7. The CDR3, as DNA: TGTGCCAGCAGCGCAGGACTAGCGGGGGTACGGTACTTC. Its protein is CASSAGLAGVRYF.

This clonotype has at least ten counts. V gene TRBV9 combines with J gene TRBJ2-3; D unresolved. Germline V gene sequence: CDR1 SGDLS, CDR2 YYNGEE. V was clipped by 0 bases and J by 2 bases, with 4 bases between them. The CDR3 is made up of 13 amino acids. The CDR3 region has the DNA TGTGCCAGCAGCGTAGGGACCACAGATACGCAGTATTTT. Protein sequence: CASSVGTTDTQYF.